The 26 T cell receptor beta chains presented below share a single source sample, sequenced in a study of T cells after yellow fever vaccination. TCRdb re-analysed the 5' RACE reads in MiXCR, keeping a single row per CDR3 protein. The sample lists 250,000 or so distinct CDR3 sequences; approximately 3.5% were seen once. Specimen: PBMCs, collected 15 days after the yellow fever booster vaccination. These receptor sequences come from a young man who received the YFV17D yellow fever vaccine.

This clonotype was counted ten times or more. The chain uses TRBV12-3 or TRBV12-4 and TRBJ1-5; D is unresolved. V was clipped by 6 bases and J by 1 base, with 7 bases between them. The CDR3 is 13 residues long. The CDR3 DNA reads TGTGCCAGCAGACTGACAAGCAATCAGCCCCAGCATTTT. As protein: CASRLTSNQPQHF.

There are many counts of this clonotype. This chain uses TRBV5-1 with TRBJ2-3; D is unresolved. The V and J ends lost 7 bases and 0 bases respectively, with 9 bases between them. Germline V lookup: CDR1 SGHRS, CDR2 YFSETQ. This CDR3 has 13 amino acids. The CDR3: CASGEVSTDTQYF. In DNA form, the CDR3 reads TGCGCCAGCGGAGAAGTAAGCACAGATACGCAGTATTTT.

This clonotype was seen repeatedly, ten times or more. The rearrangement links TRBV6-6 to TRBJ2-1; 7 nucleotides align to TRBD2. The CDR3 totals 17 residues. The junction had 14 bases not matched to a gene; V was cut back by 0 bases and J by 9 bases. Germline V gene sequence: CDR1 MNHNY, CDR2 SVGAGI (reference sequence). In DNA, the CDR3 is TGTGCCAGCAGTTACTCTAGCCGGGGGGAAAGTTTTGGTGAGCAGTTCTTC. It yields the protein CASSYSSRGESFGEQFF.

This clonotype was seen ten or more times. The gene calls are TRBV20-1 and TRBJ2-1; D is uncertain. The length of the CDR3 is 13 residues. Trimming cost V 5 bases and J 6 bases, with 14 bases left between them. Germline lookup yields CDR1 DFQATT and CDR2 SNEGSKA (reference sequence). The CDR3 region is CSARIPTVNEQFF. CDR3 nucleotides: TGCAGTGCTCGGATCCCTACAGTCAATGAGCAGTTCTTC.

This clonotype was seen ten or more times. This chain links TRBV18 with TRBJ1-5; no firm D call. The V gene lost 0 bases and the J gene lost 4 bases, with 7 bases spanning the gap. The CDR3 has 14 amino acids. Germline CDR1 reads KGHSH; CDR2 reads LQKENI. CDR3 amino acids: CASSPPGGNQPQHF. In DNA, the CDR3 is TGTGCCAGCTCACCACCGGGAGGGAATCAGCCCCAGCATTTT.

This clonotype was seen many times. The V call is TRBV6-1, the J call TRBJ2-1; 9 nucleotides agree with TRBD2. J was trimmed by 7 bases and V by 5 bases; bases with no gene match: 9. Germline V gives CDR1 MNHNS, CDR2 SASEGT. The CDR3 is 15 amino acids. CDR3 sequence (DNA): TGTGCCAGCAGTTTAGCGGGGGCTGGGGGAAATGAGCAGTTCTTC. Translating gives CASSLAGAGGNEQFF.

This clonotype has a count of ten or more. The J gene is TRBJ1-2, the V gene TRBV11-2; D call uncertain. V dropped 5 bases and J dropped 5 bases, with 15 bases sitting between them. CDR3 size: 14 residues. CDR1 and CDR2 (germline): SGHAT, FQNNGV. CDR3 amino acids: CASSPRPKPYGYTF. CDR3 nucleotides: TGTGCCAGCAGCCCTCGGCCGAAACCATATGGCTACACCTTC.

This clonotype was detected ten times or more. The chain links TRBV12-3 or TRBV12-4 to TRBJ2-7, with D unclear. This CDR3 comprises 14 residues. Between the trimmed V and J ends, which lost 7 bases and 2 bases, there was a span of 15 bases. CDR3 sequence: CASKISGGAYEQYF. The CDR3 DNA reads TGTGCCAGCAAGATCTCCGGCGGCGCCTACGAGCAGTACTTC.

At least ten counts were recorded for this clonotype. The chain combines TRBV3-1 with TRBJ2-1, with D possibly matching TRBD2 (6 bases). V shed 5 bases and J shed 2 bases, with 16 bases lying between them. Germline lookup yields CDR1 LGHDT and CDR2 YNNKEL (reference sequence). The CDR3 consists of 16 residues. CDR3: CASSIAGDSAYNEQFF. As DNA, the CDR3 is TGTGCCAGCAGCATCGCTGGGGACTCCGCCTACAATGAGCAGTTCTTC.

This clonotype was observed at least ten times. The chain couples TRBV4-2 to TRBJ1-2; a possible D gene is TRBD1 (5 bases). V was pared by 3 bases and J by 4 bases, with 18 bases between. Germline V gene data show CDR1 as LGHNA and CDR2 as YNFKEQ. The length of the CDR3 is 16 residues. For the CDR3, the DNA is TGTGCCAGCAGCCAGACCTTTGGGGGAGGGACCTATGGCTACACCTTC. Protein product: CASSQTFGGGTYGYTF.

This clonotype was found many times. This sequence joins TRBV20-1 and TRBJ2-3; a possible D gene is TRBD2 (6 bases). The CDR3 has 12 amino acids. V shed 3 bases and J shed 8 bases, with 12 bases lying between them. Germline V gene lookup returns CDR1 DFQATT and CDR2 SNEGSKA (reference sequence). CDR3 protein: CSARETEGTQYF. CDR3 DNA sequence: TGCAGTGCTAGGGAGACGGAGGGTACGCAGTATTTT.

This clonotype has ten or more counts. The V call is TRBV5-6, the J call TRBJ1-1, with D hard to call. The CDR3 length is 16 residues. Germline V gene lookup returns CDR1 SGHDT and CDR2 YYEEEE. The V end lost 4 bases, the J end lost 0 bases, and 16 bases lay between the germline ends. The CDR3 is CASSAVDGDLNTEAFF. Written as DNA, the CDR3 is TGTGCCAGCAGCGCAGTAGACGGTGACTTGAACACTGAAGCTTTCTTT.

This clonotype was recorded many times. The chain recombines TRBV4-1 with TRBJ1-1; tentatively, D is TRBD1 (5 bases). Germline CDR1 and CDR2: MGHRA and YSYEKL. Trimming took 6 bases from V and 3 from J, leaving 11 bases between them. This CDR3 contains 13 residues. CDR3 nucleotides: TGCGCCAGCAGACCCGACAGCTACACTGAAGCTTTCTTT. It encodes CASRPDSYTEAFF.

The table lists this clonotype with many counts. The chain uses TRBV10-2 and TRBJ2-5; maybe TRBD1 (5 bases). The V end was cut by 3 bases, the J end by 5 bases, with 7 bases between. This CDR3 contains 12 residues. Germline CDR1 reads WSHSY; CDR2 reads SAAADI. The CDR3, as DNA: TGCGCCAGCAGTGAAGGGGTGGAGACCCAGTACTTC. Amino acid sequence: CASSEGVETQYF.

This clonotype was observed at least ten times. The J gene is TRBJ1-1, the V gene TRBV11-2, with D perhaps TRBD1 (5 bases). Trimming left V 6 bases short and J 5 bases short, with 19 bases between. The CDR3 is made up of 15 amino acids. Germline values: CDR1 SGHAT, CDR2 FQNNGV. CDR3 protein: CASSRPVGGWTEAFF. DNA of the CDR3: TGTGCCAGCAGTCGCCCGGTCGGGGGTTGGACTGAAGCTTTCTTT.

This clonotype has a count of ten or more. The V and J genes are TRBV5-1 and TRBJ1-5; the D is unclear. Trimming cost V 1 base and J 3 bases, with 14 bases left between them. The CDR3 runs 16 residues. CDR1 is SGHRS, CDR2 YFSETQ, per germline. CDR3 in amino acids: CASSLTPGPNNQPQHF. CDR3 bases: TGCGCCAGCAGCTTGACCCCAGGACCCAACAATCAGCCCCAGCATTTT.

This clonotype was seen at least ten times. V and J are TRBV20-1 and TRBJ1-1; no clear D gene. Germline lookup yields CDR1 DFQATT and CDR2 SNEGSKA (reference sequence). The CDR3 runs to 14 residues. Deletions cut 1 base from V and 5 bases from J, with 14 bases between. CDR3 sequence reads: CSARVGQRLTEAFF. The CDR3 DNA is TGCAGTGCTAGAGTGGGCCAGCGGTTGACTGAAGCTTTCTTT.

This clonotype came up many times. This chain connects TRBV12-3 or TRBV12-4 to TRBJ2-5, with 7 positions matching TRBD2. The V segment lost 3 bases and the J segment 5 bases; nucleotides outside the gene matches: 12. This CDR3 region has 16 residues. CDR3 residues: CASSFTEGGNQETQYF. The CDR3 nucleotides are TGTGCCAGCAGTTTTACAGAGGGAGGGAATCAGGAGACCCAGTACTTC.

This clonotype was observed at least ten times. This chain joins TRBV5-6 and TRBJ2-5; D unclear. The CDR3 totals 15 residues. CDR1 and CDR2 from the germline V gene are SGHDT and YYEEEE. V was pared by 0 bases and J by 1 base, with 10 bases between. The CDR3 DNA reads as TGTGCCAGCAGCTTGGGGCGACCTCGCCAAGAGACCCAGTACTTC. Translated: CASSLGRPRQETQYF.

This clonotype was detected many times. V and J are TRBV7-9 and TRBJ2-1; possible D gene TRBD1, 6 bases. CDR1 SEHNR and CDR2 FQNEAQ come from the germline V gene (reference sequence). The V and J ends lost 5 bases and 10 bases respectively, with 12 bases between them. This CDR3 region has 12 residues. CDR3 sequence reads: CASSLTRGEQFF. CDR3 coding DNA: TGTGCCAGCAGCCTAACTAGGGGGGAGCAGTTCTTC.

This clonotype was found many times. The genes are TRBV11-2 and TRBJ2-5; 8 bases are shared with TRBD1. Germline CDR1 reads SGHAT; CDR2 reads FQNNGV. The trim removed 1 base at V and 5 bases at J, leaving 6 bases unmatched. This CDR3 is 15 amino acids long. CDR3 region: CASSLARGRRETQYF. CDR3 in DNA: TGTGCCAGCAGCTTAGCCAGGGGGCGCCGTGAGACCCAGTACTTC.

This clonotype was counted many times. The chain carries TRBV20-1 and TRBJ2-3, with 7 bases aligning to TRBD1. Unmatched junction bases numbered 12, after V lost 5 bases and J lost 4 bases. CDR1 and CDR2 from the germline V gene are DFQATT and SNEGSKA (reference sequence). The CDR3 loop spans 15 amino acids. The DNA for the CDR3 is TGCAGTGCTTTACCCCCCACAGGGGCCGCAGATACGCAGTATTTT. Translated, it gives CSALPPTGAADTQYF.

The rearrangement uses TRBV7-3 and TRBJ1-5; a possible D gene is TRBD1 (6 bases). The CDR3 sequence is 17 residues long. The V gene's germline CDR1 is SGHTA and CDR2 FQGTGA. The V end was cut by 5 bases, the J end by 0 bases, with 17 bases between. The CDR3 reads CASSLKAGALSNQPQHF. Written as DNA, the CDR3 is TGTGCCAGCAGCCTGAAAGCAGGGGCACTTAGCAATCAGCCCCAGCATTTT.

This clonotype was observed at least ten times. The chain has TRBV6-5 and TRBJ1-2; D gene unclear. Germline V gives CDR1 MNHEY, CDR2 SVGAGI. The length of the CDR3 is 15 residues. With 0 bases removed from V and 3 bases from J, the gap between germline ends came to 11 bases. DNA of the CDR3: TGTGCCAGCAGTTACTCGGGAGGAACCGACTATGGCTACACCTTC. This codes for CASSYSGGTDYGYTF.

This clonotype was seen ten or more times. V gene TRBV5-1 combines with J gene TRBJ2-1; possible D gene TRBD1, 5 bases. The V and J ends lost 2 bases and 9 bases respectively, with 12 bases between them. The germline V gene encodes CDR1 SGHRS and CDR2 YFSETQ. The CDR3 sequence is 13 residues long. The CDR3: CASSFGPDSEQFF. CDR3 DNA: TGCGCCAGCAGCTTCGGGCCAGACAGTGAGCAGTTCTTC. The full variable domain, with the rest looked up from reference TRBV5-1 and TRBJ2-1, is KAGVTQTPRYLIKTRGQQVTLSCSPISGHRSVSWYQQTPGQGLQFLFEYFSETQRNKGNFPGRFSGRQFSNSRSEMNVSTLELGDSALYLCASSFGPDSEQFFGPGTRLTVL.

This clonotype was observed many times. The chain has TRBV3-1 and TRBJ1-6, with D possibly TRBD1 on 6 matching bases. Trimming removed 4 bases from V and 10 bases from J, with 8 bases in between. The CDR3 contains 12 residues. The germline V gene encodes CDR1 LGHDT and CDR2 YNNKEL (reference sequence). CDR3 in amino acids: CASSPGVSPLHF. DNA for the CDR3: TGTGCCAGCAGCCCAGGGGTCTCACCCCTCCACTTT.